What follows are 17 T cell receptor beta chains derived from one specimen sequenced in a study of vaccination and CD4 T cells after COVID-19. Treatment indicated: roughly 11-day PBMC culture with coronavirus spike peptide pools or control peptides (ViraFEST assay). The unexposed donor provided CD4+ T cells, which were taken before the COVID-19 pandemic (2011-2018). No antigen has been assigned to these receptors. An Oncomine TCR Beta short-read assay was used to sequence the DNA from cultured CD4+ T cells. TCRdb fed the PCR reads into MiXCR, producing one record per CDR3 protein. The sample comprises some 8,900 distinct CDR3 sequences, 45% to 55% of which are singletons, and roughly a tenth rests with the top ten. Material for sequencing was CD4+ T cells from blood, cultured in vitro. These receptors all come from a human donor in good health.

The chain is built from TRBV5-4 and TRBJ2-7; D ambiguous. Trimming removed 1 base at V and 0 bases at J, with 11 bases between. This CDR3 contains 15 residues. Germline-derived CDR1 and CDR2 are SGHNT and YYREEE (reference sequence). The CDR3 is CASSLSTASSYEQYF. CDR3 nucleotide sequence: TGTGCCAGCAGCTTGAGTACAGCGAGCTCCTACGAGCAGTACTTC.

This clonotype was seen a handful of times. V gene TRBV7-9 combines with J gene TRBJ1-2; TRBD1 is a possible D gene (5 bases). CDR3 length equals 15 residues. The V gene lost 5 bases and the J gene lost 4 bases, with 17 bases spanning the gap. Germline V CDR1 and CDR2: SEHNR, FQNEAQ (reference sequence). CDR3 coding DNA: TGTGCCAGCAGCCAACCCCAGGGATGGGGCTATGGCTACACCTTC. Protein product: CASSQPQGWGYGYTF. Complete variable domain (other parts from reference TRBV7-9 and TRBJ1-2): DTGVSQNPRHKITKRGQNVTFRCDPISEHNRLYWYRQTLGQGPEFLTYFQNEAQLEKSRLLSDRFSAERPKGSFSTLEIQRTEQGDSAMYLCASSQPQGWGYGYTFGSGTRLTVV.

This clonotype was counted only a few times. The CDR3 DNA sequence: TGCAGTGCTAGTGGGCAAATCCAAGAGACCCAGTACTTC. Protein product: CSASGQIQETQYF. The genes are TRBV20-1 and TRBJ2-5; no definite D call. The CDR3 length is 13 residues. Between the trimmed V and J ends, which lost 3 bases and 1 base, there was a span of 9 bases. Germline-derived CDR1 and CDR2 are DFQATT and SNEGSKA (reference sequence).

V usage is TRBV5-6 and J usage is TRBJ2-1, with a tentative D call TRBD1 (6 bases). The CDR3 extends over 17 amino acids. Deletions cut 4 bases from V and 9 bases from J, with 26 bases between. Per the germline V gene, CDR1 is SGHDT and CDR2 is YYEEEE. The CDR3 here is CASSTTPGPWGPGEQFF. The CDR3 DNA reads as TGTGCCAGCAGCACCACTCCGGGACCGTGGGGGCCAGGTGAGCAGTTCTTC.

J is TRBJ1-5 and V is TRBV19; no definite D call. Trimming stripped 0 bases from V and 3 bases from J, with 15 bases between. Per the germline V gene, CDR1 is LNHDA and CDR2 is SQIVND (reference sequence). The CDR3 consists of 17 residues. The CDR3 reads CASSIDLGSLFNQPQHF. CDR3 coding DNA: TGTGCCAGTAGTATAGATCTGGGCAGCCTTTTCAATCAGCCCCAGCATTTT.

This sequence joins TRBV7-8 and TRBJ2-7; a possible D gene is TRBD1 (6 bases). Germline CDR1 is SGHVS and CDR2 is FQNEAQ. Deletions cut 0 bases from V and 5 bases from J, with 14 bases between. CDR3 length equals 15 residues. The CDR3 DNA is TGTGCCAGCAGCTTAGCTGGTCAGGGGCGGAACGAGCAGTACTTC. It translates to CASSLAGQGRNEQYF.

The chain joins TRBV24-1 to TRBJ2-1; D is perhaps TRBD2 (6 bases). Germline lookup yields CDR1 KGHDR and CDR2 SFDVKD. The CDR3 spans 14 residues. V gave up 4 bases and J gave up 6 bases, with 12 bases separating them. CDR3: CATSDSGLRNEQFF. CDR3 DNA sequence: TGTGCCACCAGTGACTCGGGACTTCGCAATGAGCAGTTCTTC.

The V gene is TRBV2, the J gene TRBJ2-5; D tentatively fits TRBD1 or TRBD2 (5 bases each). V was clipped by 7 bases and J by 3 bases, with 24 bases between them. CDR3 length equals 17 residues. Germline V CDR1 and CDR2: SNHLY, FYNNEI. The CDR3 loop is CASTQGGFELGEETQYF. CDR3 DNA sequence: TGTGCCAGCACCCAGGGTGGGTTTGAGTTGGGGGAAGAGACCCAGTACTTC.

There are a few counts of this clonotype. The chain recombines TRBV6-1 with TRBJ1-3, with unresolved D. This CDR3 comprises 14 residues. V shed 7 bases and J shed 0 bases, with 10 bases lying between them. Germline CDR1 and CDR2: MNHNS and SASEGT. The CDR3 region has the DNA TGTGCCAGCACTCGCGATTTCTCTGGAAACACCATATATTTT. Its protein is CASTRDFSGNTIYF.

The CDR3 reads CASRGQVQANYGYTF. In nucleotides, the CDR3 is TGCGCCAGCAGGGGACAGGTCCAAGCTAACTATGGCTACACCTTC. This chain links TRBV23-1 with TRBJ1-2; 8 nucleotides line up with TRBD1. TRBV23-1 is recorded as an ORF, its role being uncertain. This CDR3 contains 15 residues. Trimming at V came to 6 bases and at J to 0 bases, leaving 6 bases not matched to a gene.

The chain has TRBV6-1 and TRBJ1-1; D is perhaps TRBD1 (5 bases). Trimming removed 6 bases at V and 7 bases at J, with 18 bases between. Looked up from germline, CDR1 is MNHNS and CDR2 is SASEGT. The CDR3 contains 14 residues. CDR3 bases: TGTGCCAGCAGCGAGGGGAGGGGACGGGTTGAAGCTTTCTTT. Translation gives CASSEGRGRVEAFF.

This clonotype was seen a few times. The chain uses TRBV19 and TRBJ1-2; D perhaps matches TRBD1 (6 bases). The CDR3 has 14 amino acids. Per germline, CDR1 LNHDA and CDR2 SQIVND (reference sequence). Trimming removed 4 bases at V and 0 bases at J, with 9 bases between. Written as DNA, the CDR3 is TGTGCCAGTAGTAGACAGGATTCTAACTATGGCTACACCTTC. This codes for CASSRQDSNYGYTF.

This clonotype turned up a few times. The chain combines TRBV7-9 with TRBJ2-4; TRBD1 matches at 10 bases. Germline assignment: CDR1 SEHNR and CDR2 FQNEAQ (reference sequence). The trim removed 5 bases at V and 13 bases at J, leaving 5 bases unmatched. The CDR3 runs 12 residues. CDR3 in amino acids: CASSIGQGGQYF. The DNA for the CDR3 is TGTGCCAGCAGCATCGGACAGGGGGGACAGTACTTC.

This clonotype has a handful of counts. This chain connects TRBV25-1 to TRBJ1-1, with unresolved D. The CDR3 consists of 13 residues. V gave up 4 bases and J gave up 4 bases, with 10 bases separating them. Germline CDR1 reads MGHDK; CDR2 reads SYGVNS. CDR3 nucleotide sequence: TGTGCCAGCAGTGTAATGGGTCGCACTGAAGCTTTCTTT. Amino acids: CASSVMGRTEAFF.

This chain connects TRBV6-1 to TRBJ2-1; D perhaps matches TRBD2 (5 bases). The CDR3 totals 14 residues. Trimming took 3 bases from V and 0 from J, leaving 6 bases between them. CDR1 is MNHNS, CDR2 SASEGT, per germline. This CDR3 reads CASSEGSSYNEQFF. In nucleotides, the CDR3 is TGTGCCAGCAGTGAGGGGAGCTCCTACAATGAGCAGTTCTTC.

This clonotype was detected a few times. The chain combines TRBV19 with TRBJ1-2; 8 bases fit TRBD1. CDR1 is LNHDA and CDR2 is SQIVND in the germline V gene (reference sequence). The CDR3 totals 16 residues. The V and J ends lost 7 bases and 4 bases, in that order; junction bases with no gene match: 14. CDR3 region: CASTPTAGGRGYGYTF. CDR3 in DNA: TGTGCCAGTACCCCAACAGCAGGGGGCAGGGGCTATGGCTACACCTTC.

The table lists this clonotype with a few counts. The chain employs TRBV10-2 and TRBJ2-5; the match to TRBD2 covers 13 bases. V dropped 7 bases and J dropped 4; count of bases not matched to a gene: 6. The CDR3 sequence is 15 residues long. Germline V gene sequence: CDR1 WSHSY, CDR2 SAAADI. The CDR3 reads CASTTSGRARETQYF. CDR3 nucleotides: TGCGCCAGCACAACTAGCGGGAGGGCCCGAGAGACCCAGTACTTC.